Shown below are 14 T cell receptor beta chains from a single sample sequenced in a study of early T cells in non-severe SARS-CoV-2 infection. TCRdb reprocessed the 5' RACE reads via MiXCR and lists one record per CDR3 protein. The sample consists of over 85,000 distinct CDR3 sequences, 15% to 20% of them appearing once. The sample consisted of whole blood. The receptors come from an adult who was a healthcare worker with PCR-confirmed SARS-CoV-2 infection or an uninfected control (not recorded which).

The chain is built from TRBV7-9 and TRBJ2-7; tentatively, D is TRBD1 (5 bases). The germline CDR1 and CDR2 sequences are SEHNR and FQNEAQ (reference sequence). The CDR3 is made up of 13 amino acids. V shed 1 base and J shed 3 bases, with 7 bases lying between them. Here the CDR3 reads CASSLEGIYEQYF. The CDR3 DNA sequence: TGTGCCAGCAGCTTAGAGGGGATCTACGAGCAGTACTTC.

A note on this clonotype: The germline gene is not matched at one end of the junction; a read error may be the cause. The chain links TRBV7-9 to TRBJ1-2, with a possible D match to TRBD1 (5 bases). The CDR3 runs 13 residues. CDR1 is SEHNR, CDR2 FQNEAQ, per germline (reference sequence). The chain's CDR3 is CVSSLGTAYGYTF. The CDR3, as DNA: TGTGTCAGCAGCTTAGGGACGGCCTATGGCTACACCTTC.

The gene calls are TRBV29-1 and TRBJ1-1; 9 bases agree with TRBD1. CDR3 length: 16 amino acids. V shed 5 bases, J shed 1 base, and the junction held 11 bases outside the gene matches. Germline assignment: CDR1 SQVTM and CDR2 ANQGSEA. CDR3 amino acids: CSVPTGTGFQNTEAFF. The DNA of the CDR3 is TGCAGCGTTCCCACCGGGACAGGGTTTCAGAACACTGAAGCTTTCTTT.

This clonotype was counted many times. V is TRBV20-1 and J is TRBJ1-4; D remains unclear. The ends were cut back, 1 base at V and 14 bases at J, with 5 bases in the middle. This CDR3 is built from 9 residues. Germline V gene sequence: CDR1 DFQATT, CDR2 SNEGSKA (reference sequence). The CDR3: CSARVELFF. For the CDR3, the DNA is TGCAGTGCTAGAGTAGAGCTGTTTTTT.

J is TRBJ2-7 and V is TRBV19, with D perhaps TRBD1 or TRBD2 (5 bases each). CDR1 is LNHDA and CDR2 is SQIVND in the germline V gene (reference sequence). Trimming removed 5 bases at V and 1 base at J, with 15 bases between. The CDR3 loop spans 15 amino acids. The CDR3 DNA reads as TGTGCCAGTAGTTCGACCGGGACGAATTCCTACGAGCAGTACTTC. Amino acids: CASSSTGTNSYEQYF.

This clonotype was seen more than once but under ten times. The chain has TRBV4-1 and TRBJ1-1; 9 positions agree with TRBD1. The CDR3 loop spans 14 amino acids. V lost 0 bases, J lost 6 bases, and 2 bases stayed unmatched. CDR1 and CDR2 (germline): MGHRA, YSYEKL. CDR3 DNA sequence: TGCGCCAGCAGCCAAGAACGACAGGGGGCTGAAGCTTTCTTT. This codes for CASSQERQGAEAFF.

This clonotype was observed many times. V usage is TRBV27 and J usage is TRBJ2-3, with TRBD2 as a possible D gene (6 bases). This CDR3 has 16 amino acids. The germline gives CDR1 MNHEY, CDR2 SMNVEV (reference sequence). The V end was cut by 0 bases, the J end by 2 bases, with 12 bases between. The CDR3 sequence: CASSLSRAGYTDTQYF. CDR3 in DNA: TGTGCCAGCAGTTTATCACGGGCGGGATACACAGATACGCAGTATTTT.

The chain has TRBV12-3 or TRBV12-4 and TRBJ2-7; 7 positions match TRBD1. V was clipped by 4 bases and J by 4 bases; unmatched bases: 10. The CDR3 sequence is 15 residues long. The CDR3 bases are TGTGCCAGCAGTTCCCCTAGACAGGGTAGATACGAGCAGTACTTC. Encoded protein: CASSSPRQGRYEQYF.

The rearrangement uses TRBV5-6 and TRBJ1-2; tentatively, D is TRBD1 (5 bases). Germline loops: CDR1 SGHDT, CDR2 YYEEEE. The CDR3 consists of 13 residues. Between the trimmed V and J ends, which lost 0 bases and 4 bases, there was a span of 7 bases. The CDR3 sequence: CASSLGQPYGYTF. The CDR3 DNA sequence: TGTGCCAGCAGCTTGGGACAGCCCTATGGCTACACCTTC.

This clonotype appeared a few times. J is TRBJ2-3 and V is TRBV15; D unresolved. CDR1 is LNHNV, CDR2 YYDKDF, per germline (reference sequence). With 1 base removed from V and 6 bases from J, the gap between germline ends came to 11 bases. This CDR3 contains 14 residues. This chain's CDR3 is CATSRVAGADTQYF. CDR3 in DNA: TGTGCCACCAGCAGAGTGGCAGGCGCGGATACGCAGTATTTT. The whole variable domain, filled in from reference TRBV15 and TRBJ2-3, reads DAMVIQNPRYQVTQFGKPVTLSCSQTLNHNVMYWYQQKSSQAPKLLFHYYDKDFNNEADTPDNFQSRRPNTSFCFLDIRSPGLGDTAMYLCATSRVAGADTQYFGPGTRLTVL.

The chain combines TRBV27 with TRBJ2-3; D is ambiguous. CDR1 and CDR2 from the germline V gene are MNHEY and SMNVEV (reference sequence). This CDR3 has 12 amino acids. Between the trimmed V and J ends, which lost 6 bases and 7 bases, there was a span of 11 bases. The CDR3 sequence is CASSLGPYTQYF. The CDR3 DNA sequence: TGTGCCAGCAGCCTAGGCCCCTATACGCAGTATTTT.

This clonotype was picked up many times. The chain couples TRBV29-1 to TRBJ2-5; D tentatively fits TRBD1 or TRBD2 (5 bases each). V was trimmed by 5 bases and J by 0 bases, leaving 22 bases between them. Germline lookup yields CDR1 SQVTM and CDR2 ANQGSEA. The CDR3 covers 17 residues. Written as DNA, the CDR3 is TGCAGCGTTCATAATAGCCGGGACCGCAGTAACCAAGAGACCCAGTACTTC. Translated, it gives CSVHNSRDRSNQETQYF.

This clonotype turned up a few times. The chain uses TRBV28 and TRBJ2-7; D is perhaps TRBD1 or TRBD2 (5 bases each). Germline-derived CDR1 and CDR2 are MDHEN and SYDVKM. V gave up 2 bases and J gave up 2 bases, with 10 bases separating them. The CDR3 length is 14 residues. CDR3 DNA: TGTGCCAGCAGTTTAAGGGACCGGGCCTACGAGCAGTACTTC. Translated, it gives CASSLRDRAYEQYF.

This clonotype was observed at least ten times. The J gene is TRBJ2-1, the V gene TRBV4-3, with 12 bases fitting TRBD2. CDR1 LGHNA and CDR2 YSLEER come from the germline V gene. CDR3 length: 17 amino acids. With V trimmed by 0 bases and J by 5 bases, 5 bases remained unmatched. CDR3 sequence reads: CASSQEIASGRDNEQFF. The CDR3 region has the DNA TGCGCCAGCAGCCAAGAAATAGCTAGCGGGAGGGACAATGAGCAGTTCTTC.